This T cell receptor beta chain comes out of a study of blood T cell repertoires in COVID-19. Overall study context: Sites in the United States, Italy and Spain provided acute and convalescent COVID-19 samples. PBMCs, B-cell-depleted T cells, or T cells provided the cDNA or gDNA that made up the material.

Measured with immunoSEQ multiplex PCR; TCRdb has only the in-frame clones, and not every one. The table shows fewer than 300,000 clones, with roughly 90% occurring only once. Input material: PBMCs or T cells enriched from blood (not recorded which). The TCR sequence derives from a middle-aged woman with acute COVID-19.

The CDR3 reads CASSYRGLGNQPQHF. In DNA, the CDR3 is TGTGCCAGCAGTTACCGGGGTTTGGGCAATCAGCCCCAGCATTTT. This chain joins TRBV6-6 and TRBJ1-5, with D uncertain. CDR3 length: 15 amino acids. Germline V gives CDR1 MNHNY, CDR2 SVGAGI (reference sequence). V lost 2 bases and J 2 bases, leaving 10 bases between the germline ends.